Sequencing of this T cell receptor (beta chain) was carried out in a study of cytomegalovirus exposure and HLA in healthy donors. Notes on the study in general: The listing of roughly 160 TCR beta chains classed them as cytomegalovirus-associated. For cytomegalovirus status, the classifier reportedly gave diagnoses with high specificity and sensitivity.

Concerning this clone itself: Its target is not known.

Profiling relied on immunoSEQ multiplex PCR, and the TCRdb table lists in-frame clones only, not all of them. The sample contains some 140,000 clones, 75% to 90% of which appear only once. The TCR comes from a woman in her twenties or thirties in good health and CMV-seropositive. The sequenced material came from PBMCs.

The CDR3 DNA is TGCGCCAGCAGCGGGACAGGTTACAATGAGCAGTTCTTC. Translated: CASSGTGYNEQFF. This rearrangement joins TRBV10-1 to TRBJ2-1, with 8 bases fitting TRBD1. This CDR3 has 13 amino acids. Germline loops: CDR1 WNHNN, CDR2 SYGVQD (reference sequence). V trimming: 6 bases; J trimming: 4 bases; junction bases outside the gene matches: 2.